This TCR beta chain derives from a study of Graves' ophthalmopathy and Graves' hyperthyroidism. The CDR3 totals 14 residues. Germline CDR1 is LNHDA and CDR2 is SQIVND (reference sequence). Trimming took off 3 bases at V and 0 bases at J, with 8 bases between the two ends. Having ophthalmopathy, the donors showed moderate-to-severe activity, CAS ≥3 and NOSPECS ≥4, with disease lasting under 3 months. RNA transcripts yielded amplified TCR beta CDR3 regions. The first-round RT-PCR employed HTBI primers together with the Qiagen OneStep RT-PCR kit. A multiplex PCR was then performed as the second round. A single record per CDR3 protein comes from TCRdb applying MiXCR to the multiplex PCR reads. The sample contains roughly 160,000 distinct CDR3 sequences, about two fifths of which appear only once.

This TCR derives from a man aged 25-45 years with Graves' ophthalmopathy. The V gene is TRBV19, the J gene TRBJ1-2; no clear D. Material: peripheral blood. In DNA form, the CDR3 reads TGTGCCAGTAGTATCGGGTCATCTAACTATGGCTACACCTTC. Translation gives CASSIGSSNYGYTF.